This T cell receptor beta chain stems from a study of cytomegalovirus exposure and HLA in healthy donors. The PCR employed 60 Vbeta primers together with 13 Jbeta primers. Sequencing used immunoSEQ multiplex PCR; TCRdb keeps in-frame clones, though not all of them. The repertoire holds about 130,000 clones, with approximately 70% as singletons. Remarks on this clone: Antigen specificity is unknown.

Whole-study findings and limits: TCR beta chain V- and J-gene trimming was linked, in a later analysis, to a missense variant in DCLRE1C.

This CDR3 region has 16 residues. Germline V gene lookup returns CDR1 LNHDA and CDR2 SQIVND (reference sequence). V shed 1 base and J 4 bases; nucleotides not matched to a gene: 7. The TCR sequence derives from a human donor in good health. What was sequenced was PBMCs. The J gene is TRBJ2-5, the V gene TRBV19; 9 positions agree with TRBD2. CDR3 bases: TGTGCCAGTAGTATAGCTGGCGGGAGGGCAAGAGAGACCCAGTACTTC. It specifies CASSIAGGRARETQYF.